This T cell receptor (beta chain) was retrieved from a study of cytomegalovirus exposure and HLA in healthy donors. Primers included in the PCR were 60 Vbeta and 13 Jbeta primers. Sequencing was performed with immunoSEQ multiplex PCR; in TCRdb, only in-frame clones are kept and a portion is missing. The sample includes some 130,000 clones, about 61% seen only once; the top ten take roughly 2.5%. This CDR3 region has 19 residues. Sequenced input: PBMCs. This clonotype was obtained from a woman between 40 and 50 years old in good health and CMV-seronegative. The chain is built from TRBV1 and TRBJ2-7; the DNA was not used to check the table's D call, TRBD2. TRBV1 is a known pseudogene. The CDR3 region has the DNA TGCACCAGCAGCCAAGATCGATCCAAGCCCAGTCAAGGAGGTTACGAGCAGTACTTC. Protein sequence: CTSSQDRSKPSQGGYEQYF.